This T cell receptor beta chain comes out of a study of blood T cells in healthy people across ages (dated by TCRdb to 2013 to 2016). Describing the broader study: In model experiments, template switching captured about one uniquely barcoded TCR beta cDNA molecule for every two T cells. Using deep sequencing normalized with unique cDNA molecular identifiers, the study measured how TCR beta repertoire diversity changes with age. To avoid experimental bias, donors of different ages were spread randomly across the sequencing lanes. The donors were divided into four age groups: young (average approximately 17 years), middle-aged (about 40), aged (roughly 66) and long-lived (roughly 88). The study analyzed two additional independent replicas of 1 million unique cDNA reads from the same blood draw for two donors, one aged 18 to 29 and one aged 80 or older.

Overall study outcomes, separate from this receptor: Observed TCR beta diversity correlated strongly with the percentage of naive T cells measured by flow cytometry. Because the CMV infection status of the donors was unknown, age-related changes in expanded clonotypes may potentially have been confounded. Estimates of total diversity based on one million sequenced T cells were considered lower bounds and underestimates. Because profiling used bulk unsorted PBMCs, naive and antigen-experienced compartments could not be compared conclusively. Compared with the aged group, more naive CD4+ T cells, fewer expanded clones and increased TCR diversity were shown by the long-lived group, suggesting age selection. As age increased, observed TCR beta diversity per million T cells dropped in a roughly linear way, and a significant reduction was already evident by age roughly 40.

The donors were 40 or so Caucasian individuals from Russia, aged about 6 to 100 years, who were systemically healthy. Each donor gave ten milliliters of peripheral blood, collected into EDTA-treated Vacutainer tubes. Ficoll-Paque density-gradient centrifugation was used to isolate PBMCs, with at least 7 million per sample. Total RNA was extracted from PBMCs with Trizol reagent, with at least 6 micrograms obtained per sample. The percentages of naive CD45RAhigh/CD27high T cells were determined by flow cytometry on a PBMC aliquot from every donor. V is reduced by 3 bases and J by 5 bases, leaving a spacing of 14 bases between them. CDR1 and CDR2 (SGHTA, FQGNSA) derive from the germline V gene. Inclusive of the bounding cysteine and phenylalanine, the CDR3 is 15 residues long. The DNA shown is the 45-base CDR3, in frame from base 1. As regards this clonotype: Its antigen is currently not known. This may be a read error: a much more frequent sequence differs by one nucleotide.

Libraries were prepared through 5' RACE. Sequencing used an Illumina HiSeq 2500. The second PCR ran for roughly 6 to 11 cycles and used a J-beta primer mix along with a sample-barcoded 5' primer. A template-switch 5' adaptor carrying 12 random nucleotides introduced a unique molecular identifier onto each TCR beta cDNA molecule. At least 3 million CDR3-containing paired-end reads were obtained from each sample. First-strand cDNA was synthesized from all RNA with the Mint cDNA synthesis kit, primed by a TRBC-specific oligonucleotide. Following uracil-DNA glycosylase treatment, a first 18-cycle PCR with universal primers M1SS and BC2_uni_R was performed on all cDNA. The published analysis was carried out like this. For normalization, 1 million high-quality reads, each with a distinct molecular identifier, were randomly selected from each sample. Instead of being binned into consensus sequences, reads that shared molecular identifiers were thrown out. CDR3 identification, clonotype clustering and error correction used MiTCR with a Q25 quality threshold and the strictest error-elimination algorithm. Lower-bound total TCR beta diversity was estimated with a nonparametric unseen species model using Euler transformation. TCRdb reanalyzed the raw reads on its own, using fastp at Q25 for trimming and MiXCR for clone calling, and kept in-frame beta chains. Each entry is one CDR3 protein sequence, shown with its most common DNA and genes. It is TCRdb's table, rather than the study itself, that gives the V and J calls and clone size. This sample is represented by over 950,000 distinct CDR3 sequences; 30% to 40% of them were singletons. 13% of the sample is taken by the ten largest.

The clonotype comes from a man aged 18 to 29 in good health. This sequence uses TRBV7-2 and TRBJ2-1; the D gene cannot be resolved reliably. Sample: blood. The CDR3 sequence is CASSFNLGSDNEQFF. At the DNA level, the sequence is TGTGCCAGCAGCTTCAATTTAGGGTCTGACAATGAGCAGTTCTTC.